The rows below give T cell receptor beta chains drawn from one sample of a study of T-cell reconstitution after alpha-beta-depleted transplantation in children. TCRdb itself ran the PCR reads through MiXCR, one entry per CDR3 protein. The data contain roughly 670,000 distinct CDR3 sequences, around 13% of them singletons. Sequencing was performed on PBMCs, taken before TCRalphabeta/CD19-depleted stem cell transplant. The source of these receptors is a girl aged 2-10 years with congenital amegakaryocytic thrombocytopenia, due to receive a stem cell transplant. Each CDR3 is given with its conserved first and last residue. The order of the fields is clone size, J gene, V gene, D gene, CDR3 DNA, CDR3 protein. The D gene is left open where the match is weak. The size entry gives once, few, many or a size class.

clone size: many
J gene: TRBJ2-5
V gene: TRBV7-7
D gene: -
CDR3 DNA: TGTGCCAGCAGCTTAGTGGACGAGGGGACCCAGTACTTC
CDR3 protein: CASSLVDEGTQYF

clone size: many
J gene: TRBJ1-1
V gene: TRBV29-1
D gene: -
CDR3 DNA: TGCAGCGTTCGCGTCACTGAAGCTTTCTTT
CDR3 protein: CSVRVTEAFF

clone size: many
J gene: TRBJ2-2
V gene: TRBV6-1
D gene: TRBD2
CDR3 DNA: TGTGCCAGCAGAACCGGGACTAGCGGGAGAGGCACCGGGGAGCTGTTTTTT
CDR3 protein: CASRTGTSGRGTGELFF

clone size: many
J gene: TRBJ2-1
V gene: TRBV12-3/TRBV12-4
D gene: TRBD1
CDR3 DNA: TGTGCCAGCAGTTTTTCAGTGTCAGGGGGCAATGAGCAGTTCTTC
CDR3 protein: CASSFSVSGGNEQFF

clone size: few
J gene: TRBJ2-1
V gene: TRBV3-1
D gene: -
CDR3 DNA: TGTGCCTCCAGCCAAGTTAGGGGGGGGGACTCCTACAATGAGCAGTTCTTC
CDR3 protein: CASSQVRGGDSYNEQFF

clone size: few
J gene: TRBJ2-7
V gene: TRBV20-1
D gene: TRBD2
CDR3 DNA: TGCAGTGCTAGGGGTCCCACCCTAGCGGGATCCTTTTACGAGCAGTACTTC
CDR3 protein: CSARGPTLAGSFYEQYF

clone size: many
J gene: TRBJ2-3
V gene: TRBV20-1
D gene: TRBD2
CDR3 DNA: TGCAGTGCCCAGCGGGAGGGCCTAGATACGCAGTATTTT
CDR3 protein: CSAQREGLDTQYF

clone size: few
J gene: TRBJ2-7
V gene: TRBV20-1
D gene: -
CDR3 DNA: TGCAGTGCTAGAGAGGGCGCGGCGACCGTCGAGCAGTACTTC
CDR3 protein: CSAREGAATVEQYF

clone size: few
J gene: TRBJ2-5
V gene: TRBV5-4
D gene: -
CDR3 DNA: TGTGCCAGCAGCGTGGACGGGGAGACCCAGTACTTC
CDR3 protein: CASSVDGETQYF

clone size: few
J gene: TRBJ2-1
V gene: TRBV10-3
D gene: TRBD2
CDR3 DNA: TGTGCCATCAGTGGTCTTGGGACTAGCGACCGGGTGAGGGCCTACAATGAGCAGTTCTTC
CDR3 protein: CAISGLGTSDRVRAYNEQFF

clone size: few
J gene: TRBJ1-1
V gene: TRBV24-1
D gene: TRBD1
CDR3 DNA: TGTGCCACCAGTGACGGGACAGGGAAATTGGGAAAAACTGAAGCTTTCTTT
CDR3 protein: CATSDGTGKLGKTEAFF